The 29 T cell receptor beta chains below were found in one sample sequenced in a study of naive and memory T cell subsets. Findings and caveats of the study: Naive repertoires, especially CD8, held a few larger clonotypes, possibly memory cells re-expressing CD45RA.

Both TRBC1 and TRBC2 were covered by a beta constant-region primer of two equimolar oligonucleotides. Four rounds of PCR amplified the ligated cDNA using nested alpha and beta constant-region primers plus SP2. TCRdb re-called the UMI-ligation and nested PCR reads through MiXCR, storing one row per CDR3 protein. Counted here are 98,000 or so distinct CDR3 sequences, roughly 15% occurring once; the ten biggest clones make up 2.5% to 3.5%. The antigens for these receptors are not known. Sequencing was performed on naive CD8+ T cells from blood. These receptors were taken from a human donor in good health.

This clonotype was counted between two and nine times. CDR3 sequence reads: CASSPLTEGYTF. In DNA, the CDR3 is TGTGCCAGCAGCCCATTGACAGAAGGCTACACCTTC. The V call is TRBV3-1, the J call TRBJ1-2, with D maybe TRBD1 (5 bases). Germline V gene sequence: CDR1 LGHDT, CDR2 YNNKEL (reference sequence). The CDR3 totals 12 residues. V was shortened by 4 bases and J by 8 bases, with 11 bases between the two germline ends.

The CDR3 bases are TGTGCCAGCAGCTTAGTGTTTATGGGGGAGAGGTACGAGCAGTACTTC. This sequence encodes CASSLVFMGERYEQYF. The gene calls are TRBV7-2 and TRBJ2-7, with D possibly being TRBD1 or TRBD2 (5 bases each). V was clipped by 1 base and J by 4 bases, with 17 bases between them. The CDR3 totals 16 residues. Germline loops: CDR1 SGHTA, CDR2 FQGNSA.

V gene TRBV30 combines with J gene TRBJ2-7; D is tentatively TRBD1 or TRBD2 (5 bases each). The CDR3 length is 13 residues. Trimming shortened V by 4 bases and J by 5 bases, and 15 bases separated the two germline ends. Germline loops: CDR1 GTSNPN, CDR2 SVGIG (reference sequence). The CDR3 spells CAWNLGTTHEQYF. The CDR3 bases are TGTGCCTGGAATCTGGGGACCACGCACGAGCAGTACTTC.

The count of this clonotype is one. The chain employs TRBV12-3 or TRBV12-4 and TRBJ1-1; maybe TRBD1 (5 bases). V was trimmed by 4 bases and J by 5 bases, leaving 14 bases between them. The CDR3 contains 14 residues. DNA for the CDR3: TGTGCCAGCAGTTGGGGCCTAGGCGGGACTGAAGCTTTCTTT. The encoded protein is CASSWGLGGTEAFF.

The chain is built from TRBV20-1 and TRBJ2-7, with 8 bases identical to TRBD1. The CDR3 is 16 amino acids. Trimming at V came to 0 bases and at J to 12 bases, leaving 19 bases not matched to a gene. Per the germline V gene, CDR1 is DFQATT and CDR2 is SNEGSKA (reference sequence). CDR3 in amino acids: CSARERAGTGYKSSYF. The CDR3 coding sequence is TGCAGTGCTAGAGAGCGGGCCGGGACAGGTTATAAGAGCTCGTACTTC.

This clonotype has more than one count but fewer than ten. The V and J genes are TRBV9 and TRBJ1-1; 7 bases align to TRBD1. CDR1 and CDR2 from the germline V gene are SGDLS and YYNGEE. J lost 1 base, V lost 3 bases, and 6 bases had no gene match. The CDR3 length is 15 residues. The DNA for the CDR3 is TGTGCCAGCAGCGCGTCCGGGACAGAGAACACTGAAGCTTTCTTT. Encoded protein: CASSASGTENTEAFF. Looking up the rest from reference TRBV9 and TRBJ1-1 gives the full variable domain: DSGVTQTPKHLITATGQRVTLRCSPRSGDLSVYWYQQSLDQGLQFLIQYYNGEERAKGNILERFSAQQFPDLHSELNLSSLELGDSALYFCASSASGTENTEAFFGQGTRLTVV.

This clonotype has ten or more counts. The chain carries TRBV7-8 and TRBJ2-5; 7 bases agree with TRBD1. The V and J ends lost 5 bases and 1 base, in that order; junction bases with no gene match: 10. There are 16 residues in the CDR3. Germline CDR1 and CDR2: SGHVS and FQNEAQ. The CDR3 DNA sequence: TGTGCCAGCAGCCTAAAGCCCTGGACAGGCCAAGAGACCCAGTACTTC. Protein: CASSLKPWTGQETQYF.

This clonotype was seen only a few times. The chain links TRBV7-9 to TRBJ2-7; TRBD2 agrees at 9 bases. CDR1 SEHNR and CDR2 FQNEAQ come from the germline V gene (reference sequence). The V segment lost 5 bases and the J segment 2 bases; nucleotides outside the gene matches: 7. The CDR3 contains 15 residues. The CDR3 loop is CASSPSAGGPYEQYF. The CDR3 region has the DNA TGTGCCAGCAGCCCCTCGGCGGGAGGGCCCTACGAGCAGTACTTC. The full variable domain, rest sourced from reference TRBV7-9 and TRBJ2-7, is DTGVSQNPRHKITKRGQNVTFRCDPISEHNRLYWYRQTLGQGPEFLTYFQNEAQLEKSRLLSDRFSAERPKGSFSTLEIQRTEQGDSAMYLCASSPSAGGPYEQYFGPGTRLTVT.

This clonotype was seen more than once but under ten times. The chain carries TRBV10-3 and TRBJ1-5; D not resolved. Germline lookup yields CDR1 ENHRY and CDR2 SYGVKD. With 8 bases removed from V and 8 bases from J, the gap between germline ends came to 7 bases. The CDR3 consists of 10 residues. CDR3 bases: TGTGCCATCGGGAGAGAGCCCCAGCATTTT. Translated: CAIGREPQHF.

This clonotype turned up a few times. V is TRBV11-3 and J is TRBJ2-7; the D gene is possibly TRBD1 (5 bases). The CDR3 runs 14 residues. V was cut by 4 bases and J by 3 bases, with 13 bases left in between. Germline V CDR1 and CDR2: SGHNT, YENEEA. This chain's CDR3 is CASSSKGQDYEQYF. CDR3 bases: TGTGCCAGCAGCTCTAAGGGGCAGGACTACGAGCAGTACTTC.

This chain connects TRBV12-3 or TRBV12-4 to TRBJ1-1; no clear D. The CDR3 extends over 13 amino acids. V lost 5 bases and J 6 bases, leaving 13 bases between the germline ends. In DNA, the CDR3 is TGTGCCAGCAGTCAAGTTGACACCGCTGAAGCTTTCTTT. Encoded protein: CASSQVDTAEAFF.

This clonotype has more than one count but fewer than ten. V and J are TRBV10-3 and TRBJ2-1, with 9 bases lining up with TRBD1. Trimming cost V 7 bases and J 8 bases; bases outside gene matches: 12. The CDR3 is made up of 15 amino acids. Looked up from germline, CDR1 is ENHRY and CDR2 is SYGVKD. The CDR3 loop reads CAIKPGQGSSDEQFF. The CDR3 region has the DNA TGTGCCATCAAACCGGGACAGGGTAGTAGTGATGAGCAGTTCTTC.

V gene TRBV6-2 or TRBV6-3 combines with J gene TRBJ2-7; D is perhaps TRBD2 (5 bases). Between the trimmed V and J ends, which lost 2 bases and 4 bases, there was a span of 15 bases. The CDR3 has 15 residues. CDR1 is MNHEY and CDR2 is SVGEGT in the germline V gene. The CDR3 spells CASSYLEGSVYEQYF. In nucleotides, the CDR3 is TGTGCCAGCAGTTACCTCGAGGGTTCCGTTTACGAGCAGTACTTC.

The CDR3 DNA reads TGCAGCGTTGTGGGATTACAAGAGACCCAGTACTTC. As protein: CSVVGLQETQYF. The rearrangement uses TRBV29-1 and TRBJ2-5; D not resolved. This CDR3 has 12 residues. Germline CDR1 SQVTM, CDR2 ANQGSEA. Between the trimmed V and J ends, which lost 4 bases and 2 bases, there was a span of 8 bases.

This clonotype appeared many times. The chain recombines TRBV6-1 with TRBJ2-7, with a tentative D call TRBD2 (6 bases). Trimming removed 1 base at V and 3 bases at J, with 10 bases between. The germline V gene has CDR1 MNHNS and CDR2 SASEGT. The CDR3 contains 14 residues. The CDR3 DNA is TGTGCCAGCAGTGAAGGGTGGGAGGACTACGAGCAGTACTTC. Its translation: CASSEGWEDYEQYF.

The chain uses TRBV4-3 and TRBJ2-7; possibly TRBD1 for D (5 bases). V lost 2 bases, J lost 2 bases, and 13 bases lay in between. CDR1 LGHNA and CDR2 YSLEER come from the germline V gene. This CDR3 has 15 residues. In DNA form, the CDR3 reads TGCGCCAGCAGCCAATGGCAGGGCAGTGCCTACGAGCAGTACTTC. It codes for CASSQWQGSAYEQYF.

In its sample, this clonotype was seen many times. The rearrangement uses TRBV10-3 and TRBJ1-1; D is unclear. The V and J ends lost 7 bases and 0 bases respectively, with 9 bases between them. This CDR3 spans 13 amino acids. CDR1 and CDR2 (germline): ENHRY, SYGVKD. This chain's CDR3 is CAINDLMNTEAFF. For the CDR3, the DNA is TGTGCCATCAACGACCTCATGAACACTGAAGCTTTCTTT.

The chain is built from TRBV5-4 and TRBJ2-3; possible D gene TRBD2, 6 bases. V was clipped by 6 bases and J by 2 bases, with 19 bases between them. CDR3 length equals 16 residues. Germline V CDR1 and CDR2: SGHNT, YYREEE (reference sequence). The CDR3 bases are TGTGCCAGCACATACAAAAGGGAGCGGGCCACAGATACGCAGTATTTT. Residues: CASTYKRERATDTQYF.

This clonotype occurred a few times. The chain couples TRBV4-3 to TRBJ1-1; 8 bases agree with TRBD1. This CDR3 comprises 17 residues. Trimming removed 1 base from V and 3 bases from J; junction bases left unmatched: 10. Germline V gene lookup returns CDR1 LGHNA and CDR2 YSLEER. The CDR3 sequence: CASSQADRAEVDTEAFF. The CDR3 region has the DNA TGCGCCAGCAGCCAAGCGGACAGGGCGGAGGTCGACACTGAAGCTTTCTTT.

This clonotype was recorded a few times. The chain recombines TRBV7-9 with TRBJ2-7, with TRBD2 matching over 8 bases. V lost 5 bases and J lost 1; bases outside the gene matches: 13. Germline CDR1 and CDR2: SEHNR and FQNEAQ (reference sequence). The CDR3 totals 17 residues. In DNA, the CDR3 is TGTGCCAGCAGCCCCCGTGGGGTAGCGGGGCCTTCCTACGAGCAGTACTTC. This sequence encodes CASSPRGVAGPSYEQYF. Full variable domain (remainder filled in from reference TRBV7-9 and TRBJ2-7): DTGVSQNPRHKITKRGQNVTFRCDPISEHNRLYWYRQTLGQGPEFLTYFQNEAQLEKSRLLSDRFSAERPKGSFSTLEIQRTEQGDSAMYLCASSPRGVAGPSYEQYFGPGTRLTVT.

This clonotype was seen repeatedly, ten times or more. The chain has TRBV12-3 or TRBV12-4 and TRBJ1-1; 9 bases map to TRBD1. V lost 5 bases and J lost 12; bases outside the gene matches: 16. The CDR3 spans 15 residues. The CDR3 here is CASSPVDRGHLEPFF. In nucleotides, the CDR3 is TGTGCCAGCAGTCCCGTGGACAGGGGCCACCTGGAACCTTTCTTT.

This clonotype was recorded once. V usage is TRBV5-1 and J usage is TRBJ1-5; D may be TRBD1 (6 bases). The CDR3 runs 16 residues. Germline V CDR1 and CDR2: SGHRS, YFSETQ. The V end was cut by 0 bases, the J end by 5 bases, with 15 bases between. In DNA form, the CDR3 reads TGCGCCAGCAGCTTGGGCCACAGGGAGGACGATCAGCCCCAGCATTTT. Translation: CASSLGHREDDQPQHF.

The chain has TRBV27 and TRBJ2-5, with D possibly TRBD2 on 5 matching bases. This CDR3 has 16 amino acids. Germline CDR1 and CDR2: MNHEY and SMNVEV (reference sequence). Trimming cost V 5 bases and J 5 bases, with 21 bases left between them. DNA for the CDR3: TGTGCCAGCAGTCAAGGAGCGGAATCGTTCTTGGAGACCCAGTACTTC. This gives the protein CASSQGAESFLETQYF.

The genes are TRBV9 and TRBJ1-4; D not certain. Germline V gene data show CDR1 as SGDLS and CDR2 as YYNGEE. The V and J ends lost 0 bases and 7 bases respectively, with 13 bases between them. The CDR3 runs 15 residues. CDR3 sequence reads: CASSVDGSPGEKLFF. The CDR3 nucleotides are TGTGCCAGCAGCGTAGACGGAAGCCCCGGTGAAAAACTGTTTTTT.

This clonotype occurred a few times. V is TRBV5-1 and J is TRBJ1-3; D not certain. Trimming left V 0 bases short and J 0 bases short, with 7 bases between. CDR3 length: 15 residues. CDR1 and CDR2 from the germline V gene are SGHRS and YFSETQ. This CDR3 is CASSLGTASGNTIYF. As DNA, the CDR3 is TGCGCCAGCAGCTTGGGGACGGCCTCTGGAAACACCATATATTTT.

This clonotype was counted many times. V usage is TRBV3-1 and J usage is TRBJ2-3; the D is unclear. Germline CDR1 LGHDT, CDR2 YNNKEL (reference sequence). The CDR3 is 14 residues long. V lost 1 base and J 8 bases, leaving 13 bases between the germline ends. In DNA form, the CDR3 reads TGTGCCAGCAGCCAAGGGTCTGCGTCGGGTACGCAGTATTTT. Amino acids: CASSQGSASGTQYF.

This clonotype was seen more than once but under ten times. This sequence joins TRBV24-1 and TRBJ2-5, with a weak D call TRBD2 (5 bases). The CDR3 spans 11 residues. Germline CDR1 and CDR2: KGHDR and SFDVKD. Between the trimmed V and J ends, which lost 6 bases and 4 bases, there was a span of 5 bases. The CDR3 loop is CATSRGETQYF. DNA for the CDR3: TGTGCCACCAGTCGGGGAGAGACCCAGTACTTC.

This clonotype was counted ten times or more. The chain uses TRBV12-3 or TRBV12-4 and TRBJ2-7; D may correspond to TRBD1 or TRBD2 (6 bases each). The V and J ends lost 7 bases and 4 bases respectively, with 17 bases between them. The CDR3 runs 14 residues. The CDR3 DNA follows: TGTGCCAGCACCGAGGGGGGAAGGAGGTACGAGCAGTACTTC. Translating it yields CASTEGGRRYEQYF.

CDR3: CASSPGWDYGYTF. CDR3 nucleotide sequence: TGTGCCAGCAGCCCCGGGTGGGACTATGGCTACACCTTC. The rearrangement uses TRBV7-2 and TRBJ1-2; D unclear. CDR3 length: 13 residues. Germline V gene lookup returns CDR1 SGHTA and CDR2 FQGNSA. V shed 5 bases and J shed 3 bases, with 10 bases lying between them. The whole variable domain, remainder taken from reference TRBV7-2 and TRBJ1-2, is GAGVSQSPSNKVTEKGKDVELRCDPISGHTALYWYRQSLGQGLEFLIYFQGNSAPDKSGLPSDRFSAERTGGSVSTLTIQRTQQEDSAVYLCASSPGWDYGYTFGSGTRLTVV.